This T cell receptor (beta chain) was profiled in a study of T cells in localized non-small cell lung cancer. Repertoires were generated with immunoSEQ multiplex PCR, while TCRdb's copy carries only in-frame clones and drops some. The sample shows approximately 30,000 clones, approximately 72% of them seen only once. The CDR3 runs 15 residues. The trim removed 1 base at V and 5 bases at J, leaving 1 base unmatched. Germline V gene lookup returns CDR1 SGHRS and CDR2 YFSETQ. The sequencing here drew on peripheral blood, taken before any cancer treatment. This rearrangement joins TRBV5-1 to TRBJ2-2; TRBD2 matches at 11 bases. The TCR sequence derives from a male donor aged 60 or older with stage II squamous cell lung carcinoma. For the CDR3, the DNA is TGCGCCAGCAGCTTGCTAGCGGGGGGAACCGGGGAGCTGTTTTTT. It specifies CASSLLAGGTGELFF.